This TCR beta chain is from a study of T cells after yellow fever vaccination. General study results and limits: Abundant bulk-derived clonotypes could contaminate FACS-sorted repertoires. Reappearance after the booster was seen for most primary-vaccination clones, at roughly 96% CD4 and less than 90% CD8.

Making TCR cDNA involved 5'RACE template switching, which added UMIs and a universal primer site. TCRdb processed the 5' RACE reads anew with MiXCR; each CDR3 protein has one entry. The sample lists fewer than 650,000 distinct CDR3 sequences; 21% were seen once. Concerning this clonotype itself: Antigen unknown.

V shed 4 bases and J 6 bases; nucleotides not matched to a gene: 4. Germline CDR1 SGHVS, CDR2 FQNEAQ. The CDR3 length is 14 residues. The source material was PBMCs, sampled about 20 days after the first yellow fever vaccination. The V and J genes are TRBV7-8 and TRBJ2-1, with TRBD1 matching 9 bases. This sequence originates from a young man who received the YFV17D yellow fever vaccine. The CDR3 nucleotides read TGTGCCAGCAGCTGGGACAGGGAAGGCAATGAGCAGTTCTTC. Amino acids: CASSWDREGNEQFF.